The clone carrying this T cell receptor (beta chain) occurred once. The antigen is undetermined. The data derive from a study of cytomegalovirus exposure and HLA in healthy donors. Study-level background: HLA-typed donors contributed some 83 million unique TCRs, which were held in an early data release.

The CDR3 contains 15 residues. V was clipped by 6 bases and J by 0 bases, with 12 bases between them. The germline V gene encodes CDR1 LNHDA and CDR2 SQIVND (reference sequence). In the PCR, 60 Vbeta and 13 Jbeta primers were used. Clones were read by immunoSEQ multiplex PCR, and TCRdb kept only the in-frame ones, dropping some. Among 100,000 to 150,000 clones listed, approximately 78% were seen once. General study findings and limits: In most subjects, TCR beta sequences reportedly gave accurate predictions of HLA-A and HLA-B alleles. Highly shared variants forming one cluster were likely a sequencing artifact.

Healthy people donating bone marrow made up the donors. Sequenced: PBMCs. The sequence was obtained from a female donor in good health and CMV-seronegative. The rearrangement joins TRBV19 to TRBJ2-1; tentative D call: TRBD1 (5 bases). The CDR3 loop is CASRPDSSSYNEQFF. DNA of the CDR3: TGTGCCAGTAGGCCTGACAGTAGCTCCTACAATGAGCAGTTCTTC.